This passage covers 12 T cell receptor beta chains from one sample sequenced in a study of Ad26.COV2.S vaccination and SARS-CoV-2 variants (dated by TCRdb to the early 2020s). Receptor amplification or capture employed the immunoSEQ multiplex PCR assay. TCRdb stores this immuneACCESS table with in-frame sequences only. Part of the clones is absent; in the studies checked, under half of the shortfall reflects unresolved V genes, and no reason is known for the rest. This sample is represented by more than 300,000 clones; about 86% of them were singletons. About 11% of the sample belongs to the ten largest clones. Sample treatment or condition, as interpreted from the label and publication: roughly 20 received Ad26.COV2.S at low or high dose, single or two shots; about 5 received placebo; per-sample allocation not given. For vaccine and placebo recipients, the sequenced repertoires came from samples collected on day 63 after the first injection.

The starting material was peripheral blood, obtained in a trial of Ad26.COV2.S vaccine versus placebo. Source of these receptors: a person between 18 and 59 years old who received the Ad26.COV2.S COVID-19 vaccine or a placebo.

V is TRBV5-4 and J is TRBJ1-2; D unclear. The CDR3 spans 13 residues. The ends were cut back, 4 bases at V and 5 bases at J, with 12 bases in the middle. Germline V lookup: CDR1 SGHNT, CDR2 YYREEE (reference sequence). The CDR3 DNA sequence: TGTGCCAGCAGCCTCGATTCAGGATATGGCTACACCTTC. Translation: CASSLDSGYGYTF. Full variable domain (remainder filled in from reference TRBV5-4 and TRBJ1-2): ETGVTQSPTHLIKTRGQQVTLRCSSQSGHNTVSWYQQALGQGPQFIFQYYREEENGRGNFPPRFSGLQFPNYSSELNVNALELDDSALYLCASSLDSGYGYTFGSGTRLTVV.

V and J are TRBV7-8 and TRBJ2-5; no clear D. Trimming removed 5 bases at V and 4 bases at J, with 5 bases between. Germline loops: CDR1 SGHVS, CDR2 FQNEAQ. CDR3 length equals 11 residues. DNA of the CDR3: TGTGCCAGCAGCAACCCAGAGACCCAGTACTTC. As protein: CASSNPETQYF.

This chain links TRBV2 with TRBJ1-2, with D possibly matching TRBD1 (5 bases). V was shortened by 6 bases and J by 8 bases, with 13 bases between the two germline ends. Looked up from germline, CDR1 is SNHLY and CDR2 is FYNNEI. This CDR3 is 12 amino acids long. The CDR3 region is CASRQALVGYTF. For the CDR3, the DNA is TGTGCCAGCAGACAGGCCCTAGTGGGCTACACCTTC.

This clone was detected once. The J gene is TRBJ2-7, the V gene TRBV10-3; perhaps TRBD1 as D (6 bases). The length of the CDR3 is 12 residues. Germline V gives CDR1 ENHRY, CDR2 SYGVKD. V lost 10 bases to trimming and J lost 2 bases, with 12 bases between them. CDR3 region: CATRDTAYEQYF. The CDR3 DNA follows: TGTGCCACCCGGGACACCGCCTACGAGCAGTACTTC.

The chain uses TRBV4-1 and TRBJ2-5; TRBD2 matches at 7 bases. Germline V gives CDR1 MGHRA, CDR2 YSYEKL. There are 12 residues in the CDR3. The J segment lost 7 bases and the V segment lost 1 base, leaving 0 bases of the junction unmatched. CDR3 loop: CASSQAGGTQYF. DNA for the CDR3: TGCGCCAGCAGCCAAGCGGGGGGGACCCAGTACTTC.

This chain links TRBV7-9 with TRBJ2-1, with 11 bases that match TRBD2. The CDR3 contains 15 residues. From germline, CDR1 is SEHNR and CDR2 FQNEAQ (reference sequence). V trimming: 2 bases; J trimming: 6 bases; junction bases outside the gene matches: 3. CDR3 residues: CASSLWLAGGNEQFF. DNA for the CDR3: TGTGCCAGCAGCTTATGGCTAGCGGGAGGCAATGAGCAGTTCTTC.

The chain employs TRBV3-1 (or the pseudogene TRBV3-2) and TRBJ1-5; D is undetermined. Germline CDR1 and CDR2: LGHDT and YNNKEL (reference sequence). The V and J ends lost 1 base and 0 bases respectively, with 10 bases between them. The CDR3 extends over 16 amino acids. The CDR3 DNA reads TGTGCCAGCAGCCAAGGGTCGGGTGTTAGCAATCAGCCCCAGCATTTT. Residues: CASSQGSGVSNQPQHF.

The chain has TRBV10-3 and TRBJ2-3, with 8 positions matching TRBD1. The CDR3 has 14 amino acids. Germline loops: CDR1 ENHRY, CDR2 SYGVKD. V trimming: 4 bases; J trimming: 0 bases; junction bases outside the gene matches: 0. The CDR3 loop reads CAISGQGSTDTQYF. CDR3 nucleotide sequence: TGTGCCATCAGTGGACAGGGGAGCACAGATACGCAGTATTTT.

The chain carries TRBV24-1 and TRBJ2-3; no reliable D call. V shed 9 bases and J shed 2 bases, with 11 bases lying between them. Germline CDR1 reads KGHDR; CDR2 reads SFDVKD. The CDR3 has 13 amino acids. Here the CDR3 reads CATSDGPTDTQYF. The CDR3 bases are TGTGCCACCTCCGACGGGCCCACAGATACGCAGTATTTT.

This chain joins TRBV10-3 and TRBJ2-7; 7 nucleotides match TRBD2. CDR1 ENHRY and CDR2 SYGVKD come from the germline V gene. The V segment lost 8 bases and the J segment 6 bases; nucleotides outside the gene matches: 4. This CDR3 spans 11 amino acids. The CDR3 DNA sequence: TGTGCCATCCAGTCGGGAGGCGAGCAGTACTTC. This codes for CAIQSGGEQYF.

Concerning this clone: The junction departs from germline at one end; a sequencing error may be responsible. The CDR3 region is CASSLGSGTDTQYF. The CDR3, as DNA: TGTGCTAGCAGCTTGGGAAGCGGCACAGATACGCAGTATTTT. This chain links TRBV7-7 with TRBJ2-3; D is unresolved. There are 14 residues in the CDR3. Germline loops: CDR1 SSHAT, CDR2 FNYEAQ (reference sequence).

The genes are TRBV29-1 and TRBJ2-7; 7 nucleotides align to TRBD1. V shed 7 bases, J shed 3 bases, and the junction held 9 bases outside the gene matches. The V gene's germline CDR1 is SQVTM and CDR2 ANQGSEA. The CDR3 length is 13 residues. In DNA, the CDR3 is TGCAGCGCCCTACAGGGGACCGACTACGAGCAGTACTTC. This encodes CSALQGTDYEQYF.